This T cell receptor (beta chain) appears in the sequencing data of a study of T cells in Graves' hyperthyroidism and ophthalmopathy. Regarding the study as a whole: Progression to ophthalmopathy was predicted a median of approximately seven months early.

The hyperthyroidism was newly diagnosed and had lasted under 2 months; the patients were aged 18 to 65. Patients having uncontrolled infection, another autoimmune disease, pregnancy or lactation were not included. What was amplified from RNA transcripts were TCR beta CDR3 regions. The HTBI set primed first-round TCR CDR3 RT-PCR. One entry per CDR3 protein, called by TCRdb with MiXCR from the multiplex PCR reads. The profile shows some 510,000 distinct CDR3 sequences, about half of them singletons. With regard to this clonotype: Its antigen is unknown. The germline gene is not matched at one end of the junction; a read error may be the cause.

Germline V gene data show CDR1 as ENHRY and CDR2 as SYGVKD. The CDR3 length is 17 residues. The sample was peripheral blood or thyroid tissue (not recorded which). V and J are TRBV10-3 and TRBJ2-7; 7 bases line up with TRBD1. The TCR comes from a woman aged 18-35 years with Graves' hyperthyroidism. The CDR3 DNA reads TGTGCCAGCAGTAGAAGGACAGGAAGCTTCCTAGCCTACGAGCAGTACTTC. It encodes CASSRRTGSFLAYEQYF.